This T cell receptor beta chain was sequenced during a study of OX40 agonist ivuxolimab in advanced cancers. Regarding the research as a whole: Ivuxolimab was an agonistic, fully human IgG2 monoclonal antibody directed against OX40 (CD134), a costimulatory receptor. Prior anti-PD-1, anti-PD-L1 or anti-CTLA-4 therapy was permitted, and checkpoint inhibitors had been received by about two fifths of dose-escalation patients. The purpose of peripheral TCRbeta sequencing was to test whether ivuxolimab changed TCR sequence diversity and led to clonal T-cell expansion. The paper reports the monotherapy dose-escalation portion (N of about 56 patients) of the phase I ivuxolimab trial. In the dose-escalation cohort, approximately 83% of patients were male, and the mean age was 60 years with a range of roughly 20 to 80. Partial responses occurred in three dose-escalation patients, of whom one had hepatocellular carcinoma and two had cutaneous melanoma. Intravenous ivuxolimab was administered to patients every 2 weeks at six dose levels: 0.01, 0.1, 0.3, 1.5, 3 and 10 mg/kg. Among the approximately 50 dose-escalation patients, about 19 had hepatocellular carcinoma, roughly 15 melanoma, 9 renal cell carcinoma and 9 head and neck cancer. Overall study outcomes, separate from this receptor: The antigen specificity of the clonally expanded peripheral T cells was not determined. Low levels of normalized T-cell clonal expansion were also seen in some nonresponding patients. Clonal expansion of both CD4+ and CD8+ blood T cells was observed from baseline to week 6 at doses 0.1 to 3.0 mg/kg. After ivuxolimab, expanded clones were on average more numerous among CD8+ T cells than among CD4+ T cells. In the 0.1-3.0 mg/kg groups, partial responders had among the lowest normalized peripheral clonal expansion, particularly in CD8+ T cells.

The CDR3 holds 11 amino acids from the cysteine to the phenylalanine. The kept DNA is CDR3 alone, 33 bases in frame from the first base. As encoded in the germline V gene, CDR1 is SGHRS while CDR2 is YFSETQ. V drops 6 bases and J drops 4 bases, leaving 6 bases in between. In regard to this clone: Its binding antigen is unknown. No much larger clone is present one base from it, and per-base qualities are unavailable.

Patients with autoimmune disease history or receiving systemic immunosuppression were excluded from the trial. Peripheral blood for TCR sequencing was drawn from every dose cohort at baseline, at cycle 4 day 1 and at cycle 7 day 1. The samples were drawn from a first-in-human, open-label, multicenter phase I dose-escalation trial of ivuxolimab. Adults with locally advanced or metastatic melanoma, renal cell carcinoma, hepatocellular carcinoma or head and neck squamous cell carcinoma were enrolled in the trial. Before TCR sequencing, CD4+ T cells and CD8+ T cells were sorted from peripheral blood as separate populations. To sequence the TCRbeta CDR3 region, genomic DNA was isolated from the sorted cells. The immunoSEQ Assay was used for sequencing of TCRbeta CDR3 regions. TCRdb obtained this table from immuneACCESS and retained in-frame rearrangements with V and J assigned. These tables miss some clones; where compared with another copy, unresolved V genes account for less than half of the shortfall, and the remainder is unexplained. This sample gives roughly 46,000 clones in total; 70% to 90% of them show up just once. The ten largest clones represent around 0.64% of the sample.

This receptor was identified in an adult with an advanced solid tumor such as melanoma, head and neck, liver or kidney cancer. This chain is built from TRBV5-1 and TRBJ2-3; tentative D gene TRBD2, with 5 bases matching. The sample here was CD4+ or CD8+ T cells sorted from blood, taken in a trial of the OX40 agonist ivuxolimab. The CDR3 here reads CASTGADTQYF. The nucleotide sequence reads TGCGCCAGCACCGGGGCAGATACGCAGTATTTT.